This TCR beta chain was identified during a study of cytomegalovirus exposure and HLA in healthy donors listed by TCRdb under 2017. About the study as a whole: An earlier analysis of roughly 630 of the donors reported 250 to 300 Gb of sequence data and 117 million unique TCR beta sequences from roughly 200 million T cells. Around 320 gigabases of sequencing data and approximately 80 million unique TCR sequences were included in an early release covering under 650 HLA-typed donors. Of the roughly 390 genotyped donors, roughly 76% were placed in the genetic ancestry cluster associated with self-reported Caucasian donors. The study was designed to test whether signatures of past pathogen exposure could be identified by cataloging public T cell receptors. The T cell repertoires of 666 subjects were profiled by immunosequencing and related to cytomegalovirus serostatus. In addition to the first cohort of 650 to 750 subjects, a separate validation cohort of some 120 different subjects was used. To predict cytomegalovirus infection status, the study combined high-throughput TCR immunosequencing, statistical association of individual TCRs with disease status, and machine learning. A later analysis re-analyzed previously published TCR beta repertoires from roughly 690 donors and added high-resolution HLA genotyping to study TCR occurrence patterns. Rather than drawing on any new phenotypic data, the later analysis identified candidate immune exposures from TCR beta sequences and the way those sequences occurred across donors. In an earlier analysis of roughly 580 of the donors, high-throughput TCR beta sequencing was used to judge whether each TCR beta V gene segment behaved as functional or pseudogenic. Alongside the repertoire data, information on donor age, sex, ethnicity and CMV serostatus was compiled. Genome-wide SNP genotypes for about 65% of the roughly 700 donors were used in a later genetic analysis, which treated that subset as a discovery cohort. Every discovery cohort repertoire had been produced on one sequencing platform. HLA typing included class I and class II loci at four-digit resolution. Typing coverage differed by locus: A, B, C, DRB1 and DQB1 were typed in about 620-640 donors, DQA1 in 522, DPA1 in some 610, and DPB1 in just under 480. Four to six DR-DQ haplotypes were handled as single units for association and clustering, since linkage in the cohort was strong. Among over 350 genotyped donors of the cohort, an average of around 240,000 unique TCR beta nucleotide sequences were sequenced per donor, roughly 18% of them non-productive. The investigation overall reported the following: A later analysis found that HLA-associated TCR beta chains were more clonally expanded and had lower generation probabilities than equally common non-associated chains. A total of 164 TCR beta chains were listed by the study as associated with cytomegalovirus. The presence/absence analyses assumed that sequencing depth was roughly uniform across donors, and that assumption may not be true. The earlier analysis of fewer than 750 of the donors excluded roughly 17 rarely observed V segments, including chromosome 9 orphons, because counts were too low. A group of highly shared sequence variants was considered likely to be a technical artifact of the sequencing pipeline. In a later analysis, the rate of TCR association differed among HLA loci, with DRB1 alleles having the most associated TCRs and HLA-C alleles having the fewest. Broadly in line with IMGT annotations, most TCR beta V segments showed up in productive rearrangements about 90% or about 30% of the time in an earlier analysis of roughly 590 of the donors. The classifier was reported to diagnose cytomegalovirus status with high specificity and sensitivity in both the original cohort and the validation cohort. Specific HLA alleles were associated with 15,000 to 20,000 TCR beta sequences at a false discovery rate of 0.05 in a later analysis. When HLA alleles, especially DR and DQ, strongly co-occurred, TCR associations were difficult to assign to individual alleles. Some IMGT-functional V segments, including TRBV6-2 and TRBV6-3, could not be distinguished by the 87-base-pair reads and were therefore excluded. The authors suggested that the approach could potentially be generalized to other disease states and immunological phenotypes. In a later genetic analysis, fewer N-insertions in productive TCRs were reported among donors in an Asian-associated ancestry cluster than the roughly 640-donor mean. Most TCR sequences were seen in very few donors, while some public TCRs were found in many individuals. The cohort was sequenced for TCR beta chains only, and without alpha or paired-chain data the features that could be detected were limited. In a later analysis, several top co-occurrence clusters were reported to appear linked to parvovirus B19, influenza, CMV and Epstein-Barr virus. Linkage disequilibrium might explain the correlated functional status among segregating V segments, but an unknown experimental factor could not be excluded. According to a later analysis, most CMV-associated TCR beta chains appeared to be HLA-restricted, and the HLA associations seemed to be driven largely by CMV exposure. Immune exposure information for the cohort was limited to CMV serostatus. A further reported finding was that TCR beta sequences accurately predicted the HLA-A and HLA-B alleles for most subjects in the first cohort. Because HLA typing was unavailable for some donors at each locus, only the typed subset was used in association tests. In vitro tests confirmed that a few of the cytomegalovirus-associated TCR beta chains recognize cytomegalovirus antigens. V-gene and J-gene trimming of TCR beta chains was associated with a missense DCLRE1C variant in a later genetic analysis, and the association was replicated in an independent cohort.

This clone occurred a few times. The antigen it binds to is not known. No per-base quality is available; no much larger clone lies one base away. The cohort was made up of 650 to 700 healthy bone marrow donors. At the time of sampling, all cohort members were nominally healthy, though unrecorded immune exposures were likely present. The donor was CMV seronegative and was included in the group of 352 seronegative cohort members. Every donor gave a peripheral blood sample, and the peripheral blood mononuclear cells from that sample were used for TCR beta sequencing. The Qiagen DNeasy Blood Extraction Kit was used to extract genomic DNA from the blood cell samples. Compared with germline, V lacks 1 base and J lacks 2 bases; bases without a gene match: 4. Reading the germline V gene gives CDR1 MDHEN and CDR2 SYDVKM. Taken from cysteine to phenylalanine, the CDR3 has 17 residues. The entry retains the CDR3 DNA only, 51 bases that are in frame from base 1.

Libraries were constructed by the immunoSEQ multiplex PCR assay. A mixture of 60 forward primers for TCR Vbeta segments and 13 reverse primers for TCR Jbeta segments was used in the multiplex PCR. The CDR3 region of rearranged TCR beta genes was amplified from genomic DNA with a multiplex PCR assay. The Illumina HiSeq System was used to sequence the amplified TCR beta libraries as 87-base-pair reads. The study's own analysis went as follows. Across the 670 or so repertoires, a later analysis counted 80 million or so unique TCR beta chains, 9.5 million to 12 million of which were shared by at least two donors. A nearest-neighbor algorithm error-corrected the raw reads and collapsed the reads into unique sequences, merging closely related sequences to remove PCR and sequencing errors. To assign V, D and J gene segments, CDR3 sequences were aligned to IMGT reference sequences. For a sequence to be retained, at least a six-nucleotide match to both a V gene segment and a J gene segment was required. A rearrangement counted as productive if the CDR3 had no stop codons and remained in frame with V and J, and every other rearrangement counted as non-productive. Following IMGT convention, CDR3 was defined as the stretch from the second conserved V-encoded cysteine to the conserved J-encoded phenylalanine. Sequences without an unambiguous match to a single V gene segment were excluded from the earlier analysis of almost 600 of the donors. In an earlier analysis of almost 600 of the donors, a V segment was called functional when productive rearrangements were above 56.7%, and segregating when the standard deviation between donors exceeded 5%. To diagnose cytomegalovirus status from the catalog of TCR beta chain sequences, a statistical classification framework was built. V and J gene assignment, in a later analysis, came from comparing TCR nucleotide sequences with IMGT/GENE-DB human TR gene sequences. In a later analysis, CDR3 sequences and most-parsimonious VDJ recombination scenarios were assigned using the TCRdist pipeline. A later analysis defined each TCR beta chain by its CDR3 amino acid sequence plus V-gene family, and excluded reads lacking a unique V-gene family. To address suspected cross-contamination and a sequencing artifact, a later analysis removed roughly 640 highly shared, low-generation-probability nucleotide sequences. In a later analysis, a clonal expansion index for each public chain was calculated from normalized within-repertoire ranks of inferred template counts. Generation probabilities in a later analysis came from a VDJ recombination model fitted to out-of-frame rearrangements, and those results were checked against IGoR. In a later analysis, TCR-TCR, TCR-HLA and TCR-CMV co-occurrence was scored with hypergeometric tests, and a repertoire-size bias correction was applied to TCR pairs. A later analysis estimated false discovery rates by permuting HLA or CMV assignments 20 times. A later analysis grouped co-occurring TCRs with DBSCAN, adding TCRdist sequence similarity when clustering within HLA-allele-positive subsets. Co-occurrence clustering excluded repertoires with fewer than 30,000 or more than 120,000 public chains, plus five with anomalous nucleotide sharing. Sourced from immuneACCESS, this table was stored by TCRdb with only in-frame sequences that have V and J called. A share of the clones is absent; for the studies checked, an unresolved V gene accounts for under half, and the remainder has no known explanation. The V and J calls and the clone size are those of that table, but D and trimming were determined from the DNA. For this sample the table gives fewer than 100,000 clones, of which roughly 76% were detected only once. The ten top clones hold roughly 2% of the sample.

This TCR came from a man aged 35-49 years in good health and CMV-seronegative. Sequencing was done on a sample of PBMCs. The V gene is TRBV28 and the J gene is TRBJ2-6, with 8 bases in between that match TRBD1. The sequenced DNA: TGTGCCAGCAGTTTATCCCCAGGGGGCCCTGGGGCCAACGTCCTGACTTTC. Its protein reads: CASSLSPGGPGANVLTF.